This entry lists 14 T cell receptor beta chains sequenced from one sample in a study of naive and memory T cell subsets. RNA was extracted from 2 to 2.5 ml of whole blood of healthy adults. Blood and skin TCR RNA was reverse transcribed with alpha and beta constant primers. TCRdb called the 5' RACE reads again in MiXCR, with one record for every CDR3 protein. The sample has more than 20,000 distinct CDR3 sequences, about 4% seen once. The receptors derive from a male donor in good health.

This clonotype was counted ten times or more. Because the CDR3 is missing its conserved closing phenylalanine or tryptophan, this is likely a read error. The DNA is left out, because the CDR3 cannot be placed on it with certainty; the CDR3 is given as TCRdb lists it. The chain carries TRBV29-1 and TRBJ1-1. The CDR3 is 8 residues long, counting both termini. Germline V gives CDR1 SQVTM, CDR2 ANQGSEA. The CDR3 sequence is CSVDQEGL.

This clonotype was counted many times. This rearrangement joins TRBV6-5 to TRBJ1-1, with 7 bases identical to TRBD1. The CDR3 runs 14 residues. Losses at the gene ends were 5 bases for V and 4 bases for J; bases not matched to a gene: 7. The germline CDR1 and CDR2 sequences are MNHEY and SVGAGI. The CDR3 sequence is CASSGPTGPTEAFF. Here the CDR3 DNA reads TGTGCCAGCAGTGGACCGACAGGGCCCACTGAAGCTTTCTTT.

This clonotype was detected many times. This sequence joins TRBV5-1 and TRBJ2-7; D may be TRBD2 (6 bases). The V gene lost 4 bases and the J gene lost 0 bases, with 17 bases spanning the gap. Germline values: CDR1 SGHRS, CDR2 YFSETQ. The CDR3 runs 16 residues. The CDR3 sequence is CASSLSAAGSSYEQYF. The CDR3 nucleotides are TGCGCCAGCAGCCTATCCGCCGCGGGAAGCTCCTACGAGCAGTACTTC.

This clonotype was counted ten times or more. V gene TRBV19 combines with J gene TRBJ2-7, with 7 bases that match TRBD1. J gave up 0 bases and V 4 bases, and 3 bases lay outside the gene matches. The CDR3 length is 14 residues. Germline CDR1 and CDR2: LNHDA and SQIVND (reference sequence). CDR3 DNA sequence: TGTGCCAGTAGTAAGGACAGGCTCTCCTACGAGCAGTACTTC. Encoded protein: CASSKDRLSYEQYF.

In this sample, this clonotype turned up many times. The chain carries TRBV25-1 and TRBJ1-5, with D tentatively TRBD1 (6 bases). Trimming shortened V by 5 bases and J by 10 bases, and 15 bases separated the two germline ends. CDR1 is MGHDK, CDR2 SYGVNS, per germline. The CDR3 loop spans 13 amino acids. CDR3 in amino acids: CASSPGQTGPQHF. CDR3 in DNA: TGTGCCAGCAGTCCCGGACAGACTGGCCCCCAGCATTTT.

This clonotype has at least ten counts. This chain uses TRBV18 with TRBJ1-1; D not certain. The CDR3 runs to 15 residues. The germline CDR1 and CDR2 sequences are KGHSH and LQKENI. V was pared by 0 bases and J by 7 bases, with 15 bases between. The CDR3 region has the DNA TGTGCCAGCTCACCACCGTCGGTTAGTGGCCGTGAAGCTTTCTTT. Its translation is CASSPPSVSGREAFF.

This clonotype was seen at least ten times. V is TRBV29-1 and J is TRBJ2-1; 7 nucleotides line up with TRBD1. The V gene's germline CDR1 is SQVTM and CDR2 ANQGSEA. CDR3 size: 14 residues. CDR3 in amino acids: CSFSGGRSYNEQFF. CDR3 coding DNA: TGCAGTTTTTCAGGGGGACGATCCTACAATGAGCAGTTCTTC.

This clonotype was counted at least ten times. The V and J genes are TRBV11-2 and TRBJ2-2; 16 bases are a match to TRBD2. The CDR3 is 23 amino acids. Germline V gene data show CDR1 as SGHAT and CDR2 as FQNNGV. With V trimmed by 3 bases and J by 5 bases, 21 bases remained unmatched. CDR3 sequence: CASSFRPTAPGLAGGRWTGELFF. CDR3 DNA sequence: TGTGCCAGCAGCTTTCGCCCGACAGCCCCGGGACTAGCGGGGGGGCGGTGGACCGGGGAGCTGTTTTTT.

Ten or more counts support this clonotype. This chain joins TRBV7-9 and TRBJ2-1; D could derive from TRBD1 or TRBD2 (5 bases each). Germline CDR1 and CDR2: SEHNR and FQNEAQ (reference sequence). The CDR3 has 17 amino acids. V lost 5 bases, J lost 7 bases, and 24 bases lay in between. The CDR3 DNA reads TGTGCCAGCAGCACACTACCCGGGACCCGTGAAGGTAATGAGCAGTTCTTC. Residues: CASSTLPGTREGNEQFF. Variable domain in full (rest from reference TRBV7-9 and TRBJ2-1): DTGVSQNPRHKITKRGQNVTFRCDPISEHNRLYWYRQTLGQGPEFLTYFQNEAQLEKSRLLSDRFSAERPKGSFSTLEIQRTEQGDSAMYLCASSTLPGTREGNEQFFGPGTRLTVL.

This clonotype was detected many times. The V and J genes are TRBV29-1 and TRBJ2-3, with TRBD1 matching 8 bases. Germline loops: CDR1 SQVTM, CDR2 ANQGSEA. J lost 7 bases, V lost 6 bases, and 12 bases had no gene match. This CDR3 has 14 amino acids. CDR3 amino acids: CSVDRGMGSNTQYF. CDR3 coding DNA: TGCAGCGTCGACAGGGGAATGGGCTCGAATACGCAGTATTTT.

This clonotype came up many times. The chain carries TRBV20-1 and TRBJ2-7, with D perhaps TRBD1 (5 bases). This CDR3 has 11 residues. From germline, CDR1 is DFQATT and CDR2 SNEGSKA (reference sequence). V was pared by 6 bases and J by 1 base, with 7 bases between. CDR3 DNA sequence: TGCAGTGCCCGACAGTCCTACGAGCAGTACTTC. Its protein product is CSARQSYEQYF.

This clonotype occurred many times. The chain recombines TRBV5-1 with TRBJ1-1, with D perhaps matching TRBD1 (5 bases). The CDR3 runs to 13 residues. Trimming cost V 1 base and J 4 bases, with 8 bases left between them. CDR1 and CDR2 from the germline V gene are SGHRS and YFSETQ. DNA for the CDR3: TGCGCCAGCAGCTTGATGGGGGTCACTGAAGCTTTCTTT. The encoded protein is CASSLMGVTEAFF.

This clonotype has a count of ten or more. The rearrangement links TRBV6-6 to TRBJ2-1, with TRBD1 identical over 12 bases. This CDR3 has 14 amino acids. The germline CDR1 and CDR2 sequences are MNHNY and SVGAGI (reference sequence). With 7 bases clipped from V and 9 bases from J, the junction kept 7 bases outside the gene matches. The DNA for the CDR3 is TGTGCCAGCACCCCCGGGACAGGGGGCAGTGAGCAGTTCTTC. It codes for CASTPGTGGSEQFF.

This clonotype occurred many times. The gene calls are TRBV29-1 and TRBJ2-2, with D maybe TRBD2 (6 bases). V was shortened by 5 bases and J by 4 bases, with 11 bases between the two germline ends. The CDR3 is 13 amino acids. CDR1 and CDR2 (germline): SQVTM, ANQGSEA. The CDR3 sequence is CSVRREGTGELFF. For the CDR3, the DNA is TGCAGCGTTAGGCGGGAAGGCACCGGGGAGCTGTTTTTT.